This TCR beta chain is from a study of neurological immune-mediated disorders (dated by TCRdb to about 2019). For context, the study as a whole: Using UMI-based sequencing, the study compared peripheral blood TCR-beta repertoires from patients with HTLV-I-associated myelopathy (HAM/TSP), patients with multiple sclerosis, and healthy controls. Longitudinal samples, technical triplicates and paired sorted CD4+ and CD8+ T-cell subsets, alongside PBMC samples, were included among the roughly 97 TCR-beta libraries. The cohort comprised about 68 subjects: roughly 14 HAM/TSP patients, around 34 multiple sclerosis patients and 20 or so healthy controls. On the study overall, not on this receptor specifically: TCR clonal expansion was highest in HAM/TSP patients and lowest in MS patients, with MS patients falling below even healthy controls. Expanded clones from different subjects shared no identical CDR3 amino acid sequences, which suggests that TCR-beta repertoires were private in all groups.

This clonotype was observed many times. Its antigen target is currently unknown. No much larger clonotype is one base removed from it; base qualities were not supplied. The germline V and J ends show losses of 4 bases and 5 bases respectively, and no gene match explains 2 bases of the junction. Spanning cysteine to phenylalanine, the CDR3 consists of 14 amino acids. Only the CDR3 region is kept as DNA, spanning 42 bases read in frame from base 1. The germline V gene (reference sequence) sets CDR1 to LGHDT and CDR2 to YNNKEL. To synthesize cDNA, template-switch 5'RACE was performed with a primer carrying a 10-nucleotide random unique molecular identifier so that each TCR transcript was tagged. Every sequencing run covered 15-18 subjects and yielded more than 180 million TCR-beta sequences. The RNeasy kit was used to extract total RNA. TCR-beta VDJ regions were amplified with primers for the TCR constant region and the 5'RACE anchor, using the KAPA Real-time Library Amplification kit. A first PCR added sample indexes and Illumina adaptors, after which a second PCR increased the library yield. After Ampure bead purification, the roughly 650 bp TCR product was size-selected on a 2% E-gel SizeSelection system. Before pooling, libraries had their quality checked on a Bioanalyzer, their concentration measured with Qubit, and their quantity determined with the Kapa Library Quantification kit. Paired-end 2 x 150 bp sequencing of the libraries was performed on an Illumina HiSeq 2500. To increase sequence diversity, about 25-31% phiX was spiked into each library pool. Regarding the original processing steps: Quality-filtered reads were processed with the UMI-based MiGEC pipeline, which removed over 75% of raw TCR sequences during error correction. IMGT germline references were used for alignment of VDJ genes, and clonotypes were defined by a unique CDR3 amino acid sequence together with V-J genes. VDJtools evaluated clonal expansion, Shannon diversity and CDR3 relatedness (CalcPairwiseDistances, ClusterSamples); CLCbio workbench built phylogenetic trees. Expanded clones were defined as having at least 8 unique UMIs, based on coefficient-of-variation modelling across technical triplicates. In TCRdb, the public reads were trimmed at Q25 with fastp and aligned with MiXCR, with productive beta chains retained. Every entry covers one CDR3 protein and lists the most common genes and DNA from its rows. It is TCRdb's table, rather than the study itself, that gives the V and J calls and clone size. The table for this sample lists 70,000 to 95,000 distinct CDR3 sequences; 13% to 15% of them were counted only once. The top ten clones comprise about 7% of the sample.

The healthy controls were volunteers from blood banks in Maryland, USA. Unsorted PBMC libraries were generated from 2 million PBMCs stored in RNAlater at -80 °C until RNA extraction. PBMCs were separated from peripheral blood using Ficoll-Hypaque density gradient centrifugation and then cryopreserved in liquid nitrogen. The chain links TRBV3-1 with TRBJ1-4; TRBD1 lines up with 9 middle nucleotides. The source is a woman aged 45-60 years in good health. The sequenced material came from PBMCs. The nucleotide sequence is given as TGTGCCAGCAGCCTCGGGACAGGGAATGAAAAACTGTTTTTT. It translates as CASSLGTGNEKLFF.